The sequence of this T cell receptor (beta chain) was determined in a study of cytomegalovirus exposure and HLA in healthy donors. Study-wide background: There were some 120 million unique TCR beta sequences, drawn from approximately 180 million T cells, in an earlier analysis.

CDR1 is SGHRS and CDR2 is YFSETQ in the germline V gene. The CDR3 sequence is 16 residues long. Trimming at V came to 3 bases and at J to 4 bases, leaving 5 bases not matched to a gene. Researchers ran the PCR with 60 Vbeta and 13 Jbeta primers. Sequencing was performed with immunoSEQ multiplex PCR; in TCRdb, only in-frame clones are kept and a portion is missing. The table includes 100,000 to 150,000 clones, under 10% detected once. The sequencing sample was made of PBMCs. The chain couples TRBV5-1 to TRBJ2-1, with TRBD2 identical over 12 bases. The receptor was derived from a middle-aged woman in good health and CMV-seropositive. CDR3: CASSSTTSGGYNEQFF. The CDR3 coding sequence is TGCGCCAGCAGCTCTACGACTAGCGGGGGATACAATGAGCAGTTCTTC.